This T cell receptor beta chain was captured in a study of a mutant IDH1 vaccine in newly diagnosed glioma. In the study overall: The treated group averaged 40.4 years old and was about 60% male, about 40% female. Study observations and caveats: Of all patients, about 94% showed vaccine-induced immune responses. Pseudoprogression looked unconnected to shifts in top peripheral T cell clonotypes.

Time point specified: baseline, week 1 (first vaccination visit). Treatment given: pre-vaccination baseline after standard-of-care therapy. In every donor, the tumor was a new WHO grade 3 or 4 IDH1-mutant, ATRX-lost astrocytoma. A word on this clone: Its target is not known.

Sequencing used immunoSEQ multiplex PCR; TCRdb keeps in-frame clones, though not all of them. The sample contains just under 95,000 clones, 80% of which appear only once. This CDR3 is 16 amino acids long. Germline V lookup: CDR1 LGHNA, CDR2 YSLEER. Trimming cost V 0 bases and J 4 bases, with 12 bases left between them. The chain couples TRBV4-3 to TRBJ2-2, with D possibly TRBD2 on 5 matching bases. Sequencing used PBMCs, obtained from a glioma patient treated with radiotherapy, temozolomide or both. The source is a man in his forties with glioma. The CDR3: CASSQDRGRSTGELFF. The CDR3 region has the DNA TGCGCCAGCAGCCAAGATCGTGGGAGAAGCACCGGGGAGCTGTTTTTT.